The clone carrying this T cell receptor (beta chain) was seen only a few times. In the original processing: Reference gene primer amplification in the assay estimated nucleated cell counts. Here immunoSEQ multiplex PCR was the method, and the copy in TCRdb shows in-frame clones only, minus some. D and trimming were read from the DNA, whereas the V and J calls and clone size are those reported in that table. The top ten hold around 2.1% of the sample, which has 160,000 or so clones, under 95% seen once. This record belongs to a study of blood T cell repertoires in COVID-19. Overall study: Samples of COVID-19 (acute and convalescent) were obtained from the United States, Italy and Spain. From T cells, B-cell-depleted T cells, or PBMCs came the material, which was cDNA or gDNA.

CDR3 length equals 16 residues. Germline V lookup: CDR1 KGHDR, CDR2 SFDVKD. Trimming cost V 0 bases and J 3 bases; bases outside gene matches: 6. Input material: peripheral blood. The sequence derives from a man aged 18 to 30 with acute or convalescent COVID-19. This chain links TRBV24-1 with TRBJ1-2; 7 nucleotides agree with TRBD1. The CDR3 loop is CATSDLGTVRDYGYTF. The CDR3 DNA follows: TGTGCCACCAGTGATTTGGGGACAGTGCGAGACTATGGCTACACCTTC.